This T cell receptor (beta chain) was profiled in a study of PD-L1 blockade in urothelial cancer. Study at large: Enrolled patients had been treated previously with 0 to 3 chemotherapy regimens. A median of approximately 140,000 T cells was found in the blood samples.

The CDR3 consists of 15 residues. Germline lookup yields CDR1 SGDLS and CDR2 YYNGEE. Between the trimmed V and J ends, which lost 1 base and 2 bases, there was a span of 10 bases. Findings and limits, study-wide: Pretreatment TCR clonality in blood, when below the median, was predictive of better survival.

On this clone itself: The antigen remains unidentified.

Using immunoSEQ multiplex PCR, the repertoire was profiled, and TCRdb retains in-frame clones only, with some absent. The sample includes about 130,000 clones, 86% of them seen just once. Specified time point: peripheral blood 6 weeks after treatment start. Each patient presented with locally advanced or metastatic urothelial carcinoma. The receptor was isolated from a man aged 45 to 65 with urothelial cancer. This sample comprised PBMCs, obtained around atezolizumab (anti-PD-L1) treatment. V is TRBV9 and J is TRBJ2-1; D is perhaps TRBD2 (6 bases). CDR3 nucleotides: TGTGCCAGCAGCGTATTAGCGGAGGCCTACAATGAGCAGTTCTTC. This encodes CASSVLAEAYNEQFF.